This is a list of T cell receptor beta chains from one sample in a study of CXCR3-negative and CXCR3-positive naive CD8 T cells. TCRdb reanalyzed the 5' RACE reads and collapses them to one entry per CDR3 protein, without DNA. This specimen shows 130,000 to 150,000 distinct CDR3 sequences; the ten leading clones hold 0.25% to 0.3%. Input material: naive CXCR3+ CD8+ T cells from blood. These TCRs come from a human donor in good health. Some clones in this sample may be carry-over from other donors' samples. The CDR3 runs from the conserved cysteine through the conserved F or W.

v_gene	j_gene	CDR3aa
TRBV6-5	TRBJ1-2	CASISLGGGYTF
TRBV4-3	TRBJ1-1	CASSQERETYTEAFF
TRBV29-1	TRBJ2-1	CSVLTGGGRNEQFF
TRBV20-1	TRBJ2-3	CSAGAINTDTQYF
TRBV27	TRBJ2-2	CASRKVNTGELFF
TRBV29-1	TRBJ2-1	CSVEAYRESNEQFF
TRBV29-1	TRBJ2-1	CSVEDRVAAWDEQFF
TRBV5-1	TRBJ2-5	CASSLEGSQETQYF
TRBV28	TRBJ2-1	CASSWPADNEQFF
TRBV7-9	TRBJ2-7	CASSKAGQGNYEQYF
TRBV6-5	TRBJ1-2	CASSYSPGQGYTF
TRBV25-1	TRBJ1-3	CASSEKVTSGNTIYF
TRBV4-3	TRBJ1-1	CASSQFKGSGENTEAFF
TRBV13	TRBJ2-1	CASSSPSGHEQFF
TRBV6-5	TRBJ2-3	CASSLLPQGGITDTQYF
TRBV11-2	TRBJ2-1	CASSLGPDGEQFF
TRBV19	TRBJ2-1	CASSIGRADYNEQFF
TRBV12-3/TRBV12-4	TRBJ1-2	CASSSPGQGDYGYTF
TRBV2	TRBJ2-1	CASSEYAGANNEQFF
TRBV28	TRBJ2-1	CASSLRRASGGYQFF